This T cell receptor (beta chain) was documented in a study of blood T cells in healthy people across ages. Study in general: With template switching, about one barcoded beta molecule was captured per two T cells. General study points: Naive T cell percentage and TCR beta diversity correlated strongly.

The CDR3 extends over 17 amino acids. Germline assignment: CDR1 LGHDT and CDR2 YNNKEL (reference sequence). As for this clonotype: Its antigen remains unknown.

Next came a second PCR, run for about 6 to 12 cycles, which used a sample-barcoded 5' primer along with a J-beta primer mix. A 12-random-nucleotide template-switch adaptor tagged each cDNA molecule. One entry per CDR3 protein results from TCRdb running MiXCR on the 5' RACE reads. The sample yields roughly 680,000 distinct CDR3 sequences, 21% seen once. The chain links TRBV3-1 to TRBJ2-5, with D uncertain. The tail of the sequence fits TRBJ2-7 better, so the J call may be wrong. This sequence originates from a man between 65 and 85 years old in good health. Sequenced sample: blood. The CDR3 nucleotides read TGTGCCAGCAGCCAACTGTTCCGAGGAAGACGTGGCCACGAGCAGTACTTC. Translated, it gives CASSQLFRGRRGHEQYF.